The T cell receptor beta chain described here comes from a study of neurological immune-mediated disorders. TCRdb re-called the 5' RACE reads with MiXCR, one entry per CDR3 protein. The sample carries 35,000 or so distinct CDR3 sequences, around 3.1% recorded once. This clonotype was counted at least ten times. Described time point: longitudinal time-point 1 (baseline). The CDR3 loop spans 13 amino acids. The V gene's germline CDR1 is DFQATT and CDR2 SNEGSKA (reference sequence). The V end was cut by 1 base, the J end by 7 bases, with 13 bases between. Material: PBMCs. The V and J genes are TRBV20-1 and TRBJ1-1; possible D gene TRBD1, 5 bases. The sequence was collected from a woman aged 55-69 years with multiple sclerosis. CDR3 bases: TGCAGTGCTAGAGTATCAGGGCGTAATGAAGCTTTCTTT. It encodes CSARVSGRNEAFF.